These 28 T cell receptor beta chains were sequenced from one sample in a study of OX40 agonist ivuxolimab in advanced cancers. The protocol was immunoSEQ multiplex PCR, while the TCRdb copy is restricted to in-frame clones and leaves out a portion. The profile covers 45,000 to 65,000 clones, with 85% to 90% appearing a single time and 6.5% to 8% taken by the ten largest. The material sequenced was CD4+ or CD8+ T cells sorted from blood, taken in a trial of the OX40 agonist ivuxolimab. The receptors shown here come from an adult with an advanced solid tumor such as melanoma, head and neck, liver or kidney cancer.

The chain carries TRBV11-1 and TRBJ2-2; weak D call: TRBD2 (5 bases). Trimming cost V 6 bases and J 0 bases, with 8 bases left between them. CDR1 SGHAT and CDR2 FQDESV come from the germline V gene (reference sequence). The CDR3 has 14 amino acids. The CDR3, as DNA: TGTGCCAGCAGGAGGGAAACGAACACCGGGGAGCTGTTTTTT. This encodes CASRRETNTGELFF.

The chain couples TRBV5-6 to TRBJ1-4; D gene uncertain. CDR3 length equals 14 residues. Trimming cost V 4 bases and J 8 bases, with 15 bases left between them. In germline, CDR1 is SGHDT, CDR2 YYEEEE. CDR3 protein: CASSPGWGNEKLFF. The CDR3 bases are TGTGCCAGCAGCCCGGGGTGGGGAAACGAAAAACTGTTTTTT. Full variable domain (rest looked up from reference TRBV5-6 and TRBJ1-4): DAGVTQSPTHLIKTRGQQVTLRCSPKSGHDTVSWYQQALGQGPQFIFQYYEEEERQRGNFPDRFSGHQFPNYSSELNVNALLLGDSALYLCASSPGWGNEKLFFGSGTQLSVL.

In nucleotides, the CDR3 is TGCGCCAGCAGTGCTGGGTCGAATCAGCCCCAGCATTTT. Translating it yields CASSAGSNQPQHF. The rearrangement links TRBV10-1 to TRBJ1-5; D is unclear. The germline V and J ends were trimmed by 4 bases and 4 bases, with 8 bases remaining between them. CDR3 length: 13 residues. Germline-derived CDR1 and CDR2 are WNHNN and SYGVQD (reference sequence).

V usage is TRBV9 and J usage is TRBJ2-1; TRBD1 aligns across 8 bases. The CDR3 length is 15 residues. CDR1 is SGDLS, CDR2 YYNGEE, per germline. The trim removed 1 base at V and 6 bases at J, leaving 6 bases unmatched. The CDR3 region has the DNA TGTGCCAGCAGCGTATTCAAGGACAGGGTCAATGAGCAGTTCTTC. This encodes CASSVFKDRVNEQFF.

The chain joins TRBV7-3 to TRBJ2-1, with TRBD2 identical over 7 bases. The CDR3 runs to 15 residues. Germline trimming cut 3 bases from V and 5 bases from J; bases unmatched to any gene: 7. In germline, CDR1 is SGHTA, CDR2 FQGTGA. CDR3 DNA sequence: TGTGCCAGCAGCTTGGGGGGGAACATAAACAATGAGCAGTTCTTC. Translated, it gives CASSLGGNINNEQFF.

The V gene is TRBV6-5, the J gene TRBJ1-2; perhaps TRBD1 as D (5 bases). The CDR3 length is 15 residues. V shed 8 bases and J shed 7 bases, with 23 bases lying between them. Per germline, CDR1 MNHEY and CDR2 SVGAGI. In DNA, the CDR3 is TGTGCCAGCCGGGAGTTGGCAGGGAGCGGGTTTGGCTACACCTTC. It specifies CASRELAGSGFGYTF.

This sequence joins TRBV5-4 and TRBJ1-6; 7 bases are a match to TRBD1. Germline loops: CDR1 SGHNT, CDR2 YYREEE (reference sequence). Trimming removed 3 bases from V and 10 bases from J; junction bases left unmatched: 10. The CDR3 covers 15 residues. DNA of the CDR3: TGTGCCAGCAGCTCACGACAGGGATCGCAATCACCCCTCCACTTT. Translating gives CASSSRQGSQSPLHF.

The chain carries TRBV6-6 and TRBJ2-1; D is perhaps TRBD1 or TRBD2 (5 bases each). The CDR3 spans 15 residues. V lost 5 bases to trimming and J lost 5 bases, with 16 bases between them. CDR1 is MNHNY, CDR2 SVGAGI, per germline (reference sequence). CDR3 nucleotides: TGTGCCAGCAGTCCTCGCACGGGACCCAACAATGAGCAGTTCTTC. This encodes CASSPRTGPNNEQFF.

The chain joins TRBV5-1 to TRBJ1-1, with D unresolved. In germline, CDR1 is SGHRS, CDR2 YFSETQ. The CDR3 covers 14 residues. The V and J ends lost 0 bases and 0 bases respectively, with 6 bases between them. CDR3 nucleotides: TGCGCCAGCAGCTTGGCTGAGATGAACACTGAAGCTTTCTTT. Its protein is CASSLAEMNTEAFF.

About this clone itself: This CDR3 is also generated by other DNA sequences in the sample. The J gene is TRBJ1-2, the V gene TRBV6-5, with D perhaps matching TRBD1 (5 bases). The length of the CDR3 is 15 residues. CDR1 and CDR2 (germline): MNHEY, SVGAGI. V dropped 0 bases and J dropped 4 bases, with 12 bases sitting between them. The DNA for the CDR3 is TGTGCCAGCAGTTACTCGTGGGGCGGTGGCTATGGCTACACCTTC. It is translated as CASSYSWGGGYGYTF.

This clone was counted a single time. The rearrangement uses TRBV9 and TRBJ1-1; no clear D. The CDR3 covers 17 residues. The ends were cut back, 0 bases at V and 4 bases at J, with 19 bases in the middle. Germline CDR1 and CDR2: SGDLS and YYNGEE. DNA of the CDR3: TGTGCCAGCAGCGTAGGAGACGGAGGCAGCCGGACCACTGAAGCTTTCTTT. Amino acid sequence: CASSVGDGGSRTTEAFF.

V and J are TRBV6-1 and TRBJ1-2, with D uncertain. V shed 5 bases and J shed 4 bases, with 14 bases lying between them. Germline V gene lookup returns CDR1 MNHNS and CDR2 SASEGT. CDR3 length: 14 amino acids. CDR3 loop: CASSSNDGSYGYTF. Here the CDR3 DNA reads TGTGCCAGCAGTTCCAACGACGGATCCTATGGCTACACCTTC.

Only a few counts were recorded for this clone. CDR3 protein: CASSFGGTWNSPLHF. The CDR3 DNA follows: TGTGCCAGCAGCTTCGGAGGGACGTGGAATTCACCCCTCCACTTT. The chain couples TRBV5-6 to TRBJ1-6, with a tentative D call TRBD1 (5 bases). Per the germline V gene, CDR1 is SGHDT and CDR2 is YYEEEE. Trimming took off 2 bases at V and 7 bases at J, with 13 bases between the two ends. This CDR3 region has 15 residues.

The chain is built from TRBV18 and TRBJ1-3; the D is unclear. Trimming removed 2 bases at V and 0 bases at J, with 8 bases between. There are 15 residues in the CDR3. Germline V CDR1 and CDR2: KGHSH, LQKENI. CDR3 amino acids: CASSPVSGSGNTIYF. For the CDR3, the DNA is TGTGCCAGCTCACCAGTGTCAGGCTCTGGAAACACCATATATTTT.

The gene calls are TRBV2 and TRBJ2-1; D gene uncertain. V was clipped by 5 bases and J by 6 bases, with 11 bases between them. The CDR3 consists of 13 residues. Germline values: CDR1 SNHLY, CDR2 FYNNEI. The CDR3 loop is CASSLRWGNEQFF. The CDR3 bases are TGTGCCAGCAGTCTTCGGTGGGGCAATGAGCAGTTCTTC.

The V call is TRBV7-2, the J call TRBJ1-5; D remains ambiguous. The V gene's germline CDR1 is SGHTA and CDR2 FQGNSA. V was shortened by 3 bases and J by 5 bases, with 11 bases between the two germline ends. The CDR3 loop spans 14 amino acids. The CDR3 sequence is CASSFGVYYQPQHF. The CDR3 region has the DNA TGTGCCAGCAGCTTTGGGGTCTACTATCAGCCCCAGCATTTT.

This chain connects TRBV6-1 to TRBJ1-1, with 10 bases aligning to TRBD1. The germline CDR1 and CDR2 sequences are MNHNS and SASEGT. The CDR3 has 14 amino acids. V shed 4 bases, J shed 7 bases, and the junction held 6 bases outside the gene matches. The CDR3 region has the DNA TGTGCCAGCAGTGTGACAGGGGGCTTCAGTGAAGCTTTCTTT. It translates to CASSVTGGFSEAFF.

The V call is TRBV25-1, the J call TRBJ1-2, with D unresolved. Trimming left V 0 bases short and J 8 bases short, with 7 bases between. This CDR3 spans 12 amino acids. The germline gives CDR1 MGHDK, CDR2 SYGVNS. CDR3 bases: TGTGCCAGCAGTGAATACACGGGGGGCTACACCTTC. This translates into CASSEYTGGYTF.

The chain uses TRBV11-3 and TRBJ2-2, with 9 bases aligning to TRBD1. Trimming removed 0 bases from V and 3 bases from J; junction bases left unmatched: 8. The length of the CDR3 is 18 residues. Germline loops: CDR1 SGHNT, CDR2 YENEEA. The CDR3 reads CASSLDRMGQGYTGELFF. As DNA, the CDR3 is TGTGCCAGCAGCTTAGATCGGATGGGACAGGGATACACCGGGGAGCTGTTTTTT.

This rearrangement joins TRBV19 to TRBJ1-1; 7 nucleotides line up with TRBD1. V was pared by 9 bases and J by 1 base, with 8 bases of the junction left unmatched. This CDR3 region has 14 residues. Germline CDR1 reads LNHDA; CDR2 reads SQIVND (reference sequence). CDR3 bases: TGTGCCAGGTCTAACAGGGGTAAGAACACTGAAGCTTTCTTT. This codes for CARSNRGKNTEAFF.

DNA for the CDR3: TGTGCCAGCAGAATTCACGGGAGGAACACTGAAGCTTTCTTT. Translation: CASRIHGRNTEAFF. The rearrangement joins TRBV28 to TRBJ1-1; D unresolved. The germline V gene encodes CDR1 MDHEN and CDR2 SYDVKM. The CDR3 extends over 14 amino acids. V was pared by 6 bases and J by 1 base, with 12 bases between.

The chain recombines TRBV30 with TRBJ1-3; perhaps TRBD1 as D (5 bases). The CDR3 is 14 residues long. V dropped 1 base and J dropped 6 bases, with 13 bases sitting between them. The germline V gene has CDR1 GTSNPN and CDR2 SVGIG (reference sequence). The CDR3 nucleotides are TGTGCCTGGAGTGCGGGACTCTCTCCAAACACCATATATTTT. Protein: CAWSAGLSPNTIYF.

The chain couples TRBV6-5 to TRBJ2-7; 8 nucleotides align to TRBD2. The germline V gene has CDR1 MNHEY and CDR2 SVGAGI. CDR3 length: 13 residues. After removal of 7 bases from V and 4 bases from J, the junction contained 6 bases not matched to a gene. The CDR3 here is CASIGGAGYEQYF. In nucleotides, the CDR3 is TGTGCCAGCATCGGGGGGGCGGGGTACGAGCAGTACTTC.

This rearrangement joins TRBV2 to TRBJ1-2, with D uncertain. The CDR3 sequence is 13 residues long. Trimming took 8 bases from V and 4 from J, leaving 14 bases between them. CDR1 is SNHLY and CDR2 is FYNNEI in the germline V gene. The CDR3 region has the DNA TGTGCCAGCGCATTAGAACAGATCTATGGCTACACCTTC. It is translated as CASALEQIYGYTF.

The rearrangement links TRBV6-1 to TRBJ1-2; no clear D gene. This CDR3 is built from 15 residues. The germline CDR1 and CDR2 sequences are MNHNS and SASEGT. Trimming left V 7 bases short and J 2 bases short, with 17 bases between. In DNA, the CDR3 is TGTGCCAGCATTATTCAGTCAACTCGCAACTATGGCTACACCTTC. Encoded protein: CASIIQSTRNYGYTF.

This chain joins TRBV11-2 and TRBJ2-7; 10 nucleotides align to TRBD1. The germline gives CDR1 SGHAT, CDR2 FQNNGV. CDR3 size: 16 residues. Unmatched junction bases numbered 9, after V lost 4 bases and J lost 3 bases. CDR3 in amino acids: CASSSETGTGDYEQYF. In DNA form, the CDR3 reads TGTGCCAGCAGCTCGGAGACCGGGACAGGGGACTACGAGCAGTACTTC.

The rearrangement uses TRBV7-3 and TRBJ2-7; 8 bases line up with TRBD1. CDR1 and CDR2 (germline): SGHTA, FQGTGA. V shed 4 bases and J 6 bases; nucleotides not matched to a gene: 11. This CDR3 is 15 amino acids long. The CDR3 loop reads CASSYSVGQGAEQYF. The CDR3 coding sequence is TGTGCCAGCAGCTATTCGGTCGGACAGGGTGCCGAGCAGTACTTC.

The rearrangement links TRBV6-5 to TRBJ1-2; no definite D call. The CDR3 runs 14 residues. The germline gives CDR1 MNHEY, CDR2 SVGAGI. Trimming took off 6 bases at V and 1 base at J, with 12 bases between the two ends. CDR3: CASSRSGHNYGYTF. The CDR3 region has the DNA TGTGCCAGCAGCCGAAGTGGCCATAACTATGGCTACACCTTC.